Shown below are 23 T cell receptor beta chains from a single sample sequenced in a study of shared clonotypes between healthy human individuals. TCRdb keeps only in-frame clones here, not all; method: immunoSEQ multiplex PCR. The sample lists 650,000 to 700,000 clones; 90% were seen once. The specimen sequenced was memory CD8+ T cells from PBMCs. Sample subset: CD45RO+ cells pooled with CCR7-negative TemRA cells. These receptors originate from a young man in good health. Some clones in this sample may be carry-over from other donors' samples.

In its sample, this clone was seen many times. The chain recombines TRBV6-5 with TRBJ2-7, with a tentative D call TRBD1 (5 bases). Germline values: CDR1 MNHEY, CDR2 SVGAGI. Trimming stripped 5 bases from V and 3 bases from J, with 14 bases between. The CDR3 sequence is 14 residues long. The CDR3 protein is CASSGLGVSYEQYF. As DNA, the CDR3 is TGTGCCAGCAGTGGATTAGGGGTAAGCTACGAGCAGTACTTC.

Written as DNA, the CDR3 is TGTGCCAGCAGCTCCGGTCGGGGTGGGGCCAGCAATCAGCCCCAGCATTTT. This sequence encodes CASSSGRGGASNQPQHF. This chain joins TRBV7-9 and TRBJ1-5; a weak D match, TRBD1 (5 bases). The CDR3 consists of 17 residues. The germline V gene has CDR1 SEHNR and CDR2 FQNEAQ (reference sequence). Trimming took 4 bases from V and 1 from J, leaving 17 bases between them.

The chain employs TRBV7-9 and TRBJ1-2, with D unclear. Looked up from germline, CDR1 is SEHNR and CDR2 is FQNEAQ (reference sequence). CDR3 length: 12 amino acids. V was pared by 2 bases and J by 8 bases, with 9 bases between. The CDR3 region is CASSLFVSGYTF. CDR3 nucleotides: TGTGCCAGCAGCTTATTTGTATCCGGCTACACCTTC. Full variable domain (remainder filled in from reference TRBV7-9 and TRBJ1-2): DTGVSQNPRHKITKRGQNVTFRCDPISEHNRLYWYRQTLGQGPEFLTYFQNEAQLEKSRLLSDRFSAERPKGSFSTLEIQRTEQGDSAMYLCASSLFVSGYTFGSGTRLTVV.

The chain couples TRBV6-1 to TRBJ2-7; D unresolved. The germline V gene has CDR1 MNHNS and CDR2 SASEGT. The CDR3 extends over 15 amino acids. V was pared by 0 bases and J by 3 bases, with 12 bases between. The CDR3 is CASSEALGPNYEQYF. CDR3 nucleotide sequence: TGTGCCAGCAGTGAAGCATTAGGACCTAACTACGAGCAGTACTTC.

The chain carries TRBV10-2 and TRBJ2-7; 15 bases map to TRBD2. The V gene's germline CDR1 is WSHSY and CDR2 SAAADI. After removal of 5 bases from V and 5 bases from J, the junction contained 4 bases not matched to a gene. This CDR3 has 15 residues. CDR3 region: CASSSGTSGRNEQYF. The DNA for the CDR3 is TGCGCCAGCAGTTCGGGGACTAGCGGGAGGAACGAGCAGTACTTC.

The chain combines TRBV28 with TRBJ1-6; TRBD1 aligns across 7 bases. This CDR3 region has 14 residues. Trimming took 4 bases from V and 3 from J; bases not matched to a gene: 0. CDR1 is MDHEN, CDR2 SYDVKM, per germline. Here the CDR3 reads CASSWDSYNSPLHF. The DNA of the CDR3 is TGTGCCAGCAGTTGGGACAGCTATAATTCACCCCTCCACTTT. The full variable domain, in which reference TRBV28 and TRBJ1-6 provide the parts outside the CDR3, is DVKVTQSSRYLVKRTGEKVFLECVQDMDHENMFWYRQDPGLGLRLIYFSYDVKMKEKGDIPEGYSVSREKKERFSLILESASTNQTSMYLCASSWDSYNSPLHFGNGTRLTVT.

About this clone itself: Additional DNA sequences in this sample encode the identical CDR3. The chain links TRBV27 to TRBJ1-4; 8 positions match TRBD1. Looked up from germline, CDR1 is MNHEY and CDR2 is SMNVEV (reference sequence). The junction had 4 bases not matched to a gene; V was cut back by 5 bases and J by 5 bases. This CDR3 has 14 amino acids. DNA for the CDR3: TGTGCCAGCAGTAGCCGGGACAGGAATGAAAAACTGTTTTTT. It codes for CASSSRDRNEKLFF.

The chain couples TRBV10-3 to TRBJ2-3, with 14 bases that match TRBD2. Germline CDR1 is ENHRY and CDR2 is SYGVKD. There are 15 residues in the CDR3. V shed 10 bases, J shed 5 bases, and the junction held 8 bases outside the gene matches. This CDR3 reads CATSGLAGVGDTQYF. For the CDR3, the DNA is TGTGCCACCTCGGGACTAGCGGGAGTTGGAGATACGCAGTATTTT.

The V gene is TRBV27, the J gene TRBJ2-1, with TRBD1 as a possible D gene (6 bases). This CDR3 is built from 19 residues. V dropped 3 bases and J dropped 10 bases, with 31 bases sitting between them. Per the germline V gene, CDR1 is MNHEY and CDR2 is SMNVEV (reference sequence). In nucleotides, the CDR3 is TGTGCCAGCAGTTTCCCCCGTTTAGGGGGACCCACCACACCTTGGGAGCAGTTCTTC. Translating it yields CASSFPRLGGPTTPWEQFF.

This rearrangement joins TRBV11-3 to TRBJ2-3, with D unresolved. Germline V lookup: CDR1 SGHNT, CDR2 YENEEA. This CDR3 region has 13 residues. Trimming took 0 bases from V and 6 from J, leaving 7 bases between them. The CDR3 region has the DNA TGTGCCAGCAGCTTAGAAGGTAGTGATACGCAGTATTTT. Its protein product is CASSLEGSDTQYF. Drawing the rest from reference TRBV11-3 and TRBJ2-3, the complete variable domain is EAGVVQSPRYKIIEKKQPVAFWCNPISGHNTLYWYLQNLGQGPELLIRYENEEAVDDSQLPKDRFSAERLKGVDSTLKIQPAELGDSAVYLCASSLEGSDTQYFGPGTRLTVL.

The V call is TRBV14, the J call TRBJ2-1; D remains unclear. Trimming stripped 2 bases from V and 0 bases from J, with 8 bases between. The V gene's germline CDR1 is SGHDN and CDR2 FVKESK. There are 15 residues in the CDR3. CDR3 DNA: TGTGCCAGCAGCCAATGGATCAGCTCCTACAATGAGCAGTTCTTC. As protein: CASSQWISSYNEQFF.

The chain uses TRBV4-1 and TRBJ2-3, with TRBD2 identical over 11 bases. This CDR3 contains 15 residues. The germline gives CDR1 MGHRA, CDR2 YSYEKL. Germline trimming cut 1 base from V and 6 bases from J; bases unmatched to any gene: 3. CDR3 in DNA: TGCGCCAGCAGCCAAGTGGTAGCGGGAGGGGATACGCAGTATTTT. Protein: CASSQVVAGGDTQYF.

This sequence joins TRBV14 and TRBJ1-2; 7 bases map to TRBD1. The CDR3 is 15 residues long. V gave up 2 bases and J gave up 4 bases; unmatched junction bases: 7. Germline-derived CDR1 and CDR2 are SGHDN and FVKESK. CDR3 region: CASSQNTGDPYGYTF. In DNA form, the CDR3 reads TGTGCCAGCAGCCAAAACACAGGGGATCCCTATGGCTACACCTTC.

A note on this clone: At the DNA level, this CDR3 is encoded by other sequences in the same sample as well. The gene calls are TRBV27 and TRBJ1-1; 8 nucleotides line up with TRBD1. J lost 5 bases, V lost 4 bases, and 3 bases had no gene match. CDR3 length: 13 residues. In germline, CDR1 is MNHEY, CDR2 SMNVEV (reference sequence). CDR3 coding DNA: TGTGCCAGCAGTTCCTACAGGGGGACTGAAGCTTTCTTT. Residues: CASSSYRGTEAFF.

The rearrangement uses TRBV28 and TRBJ2-1; D may correspond to TRBD1 or TRBD2 (5 bases each). Trimming stripped 10 bases from V and 7 bases from J, with 26 bases between. Per the germline V gene, CDR1 is MDHEN and CDR2 is SYDVKM. The CDR3 has 16 amino acids. Here the CDR3 reads CATFLSFGGRGNEQFF. DNA for the CDR3: TGTGCCACCTTTCTTAGTTTTGGGGGAAGGGGAAATGAGCAGTTCTTC.

The J gene is TRBJ2-7, the V gene TRBV5-1; no firm D call. This CDR3 is built from 16 residues. Trimming removed 2 bases from V and 3 bases from J, with 18 bases in between. Germline-derived CDR1 and CDR2 are SGHRS and YFSETQ. In DNA, the CDR3 is TGCGCCAGCAGCTTCGGGCAGAGCCAAGGAGTCTACGAGCAGTACTTC. Translation gives CASSFGQSQGVYEQYF.

The CDR3 bases are TGTGCCAGCAGCTTAGACTCTAGCGGAGAGACCCAGTACTTC. Protein product: CASSLDSSGETQYF. V is TRBV7-8 and J is TRBJ2-5; TRBD2 aligns across 7 bases. The length of the CDR3 is 14 residues. The trim removed 1 base at V and 4 bases at J, leaving 3 bases unmatched. Germline CDR1 reads SGHVS; CDR2 reads FQNEAQ.

This clone was found once. The rearrangement joins TRBV28 to TRBJ2-2; unclear D gene. The V and J ends lost 4 bases and 7 bases respectively, with 13 bases between them. CDR1 and CDR2 (germline): MDHEN, SYDVKM. The CDR3 is made up of 14 amino acids. The CDR3 reads CASSSRISGGELFF. In nucleotides, the CDR3 is TGTGCCAGCAGTTCCCGGATTAGTGGCGGGGAGCTGTTTTTT.

The chain combines TRBV9 with TRBJ1-5, with D unresolved. Germline loops: CDR1 SGDLS, CDR2 YYNGEE. The V end lost 0 bases, the J end lost 11 bases, and 15 bases lay between the germline ends. This CDR3 contains 14 residues. CDR3 sequence: CASSVDGGPGAQHF. As DNA, the CDR3 is TGTGCCAGCAGCGTAGATGGAGGTCCTGGGGCCCAGCATTTT.

The genes are TRBV27 and TRBJ2-7; the D is unclear. Germline values: CDR1 MNHEY, CDR2 SMNVEV (reference sequence). V was shortened by 8 bases and J by 2 bases, with 7 bases between the two germline ends. The CDR3 runs 11 residues. The CDR3 protein is CASSDAYEQYF. CDR3 nucleotide sequence: TGTGCCAGCTCCGACGCCTACGAGCAGTACTTC.

Comments on this clone: The same CDR3 is also encoded by other DNA sequences in this sample. This chain connects TRBV19 to TRBJ2-7; D gene ambiguous. CDR1 and CDR2 (germline): LNHDA, SQIVND (reference sequence). CDR3 length: 11 amino acids. V shed 6 bases and J shed 0 bases, with 3 bases lying between them. CDR3 loop: CASSDSYEQYF. The DNA for the CDR3 is TGTGCCAGTAGCGACTCCTACGAGCAGTACTTC. The entire variable domain, with the rest obtained from reference TRBV19 and TRBJ2-7, is as follows: DGGITQSPKYLFRKEGQNVTLSCEQNLNHDAMYWYRQDPGQGLRLIYYSQIVNDFQKGDIAEGYSVSREKKESFPLTVTSAQKNPTAFYLCASSDSYEQYFGPGTRLTVT.

V is TRBV15 and J is TRBJ1-5, with unresolved D. Per the germline V gene, CDR1 is LNHNV and CDR2 is YYDKDF (reference sequence). This CDR3 is built from 12 residues. V gave up 5 bases and J gave up 8 bases, with 10 bases separating them. CDR3 in DNA: TGTGCCACCAGCGCGCTGGTTGAGCCCCAGCATTTT. Encoded protein: CATSALVEPQHF.

The chain has TRBV7-9 and TRBJ2-1, with D perhaps assigned TRBD1 or TRBD2 (5 bases each). The CDR3 spans 14 residues. Per germline, CDR1 SEHNR and CDR2 FQNEAQ (reference sequence). V was clipped by 8 bases and J by 3 bases, with 14 bases between them. As DNA, the CDR3 is TGTGCCAGCGAACCGGGACGGAACTACAATGAGCAGTTCTTC. Amino acid sequence: CASEPGRNYNEQFF.